The TCR beta chain described here comes from a study of Ad26.COV2.S vaccination and SARS-CoV-2 variants. Across the study: Ad26.COV2.S was injected intramuscularly once or twice, 56 days apart. Study-level results: Spike-specific responses of CD8+ and CD4+ T cells were reported to display substantial breadth after vaccination. Vaccinees and placebo recipients showed similar non-spike TCR breadth. The TCR-based breadth and depth measures might underestimate overall T cell responses.

Treatment denoted: over 15 received Ad26.COV2.S at low or high dose, single or two shots; about five received placebo; per-sample allocation not given. Material that was analyzed had been drawn on day 63 after the first vaccine or placebo injection. Profiled with immunoSEQ multiplex PCR; TCRdb holds only in-frame clones, not every one. The repertoire holds some 300,000 clones, with around four fifths as singletons. Worth noting for this clone: What it binds is unknown.

CDR3 length equals 13 residues. CDR1 and CDR2 from the germline V gene are LGHDT and YNNKEL (reference sequence). V was pared by 0 bases and J by 10 bases, with 7 bases between. The receptor comes from a person aged 18 to 65 who received the Ad26.COV2.S COVID-19 vaccine or a placebo. This material consisted of peripheral blood, taken in a trial of Ad26.COV2.S vaccine versus placebo. This chain joins TRBV3-1 (or the pseudogene TRBV3-2) and TRBJ1-6; D is ambiguous. The CDR3 DNA is TGTGCCAGCAGCCAAGATCGGAAGTCACCCCTCCACTTT. Translation gives CASSQDRKSPLHF.